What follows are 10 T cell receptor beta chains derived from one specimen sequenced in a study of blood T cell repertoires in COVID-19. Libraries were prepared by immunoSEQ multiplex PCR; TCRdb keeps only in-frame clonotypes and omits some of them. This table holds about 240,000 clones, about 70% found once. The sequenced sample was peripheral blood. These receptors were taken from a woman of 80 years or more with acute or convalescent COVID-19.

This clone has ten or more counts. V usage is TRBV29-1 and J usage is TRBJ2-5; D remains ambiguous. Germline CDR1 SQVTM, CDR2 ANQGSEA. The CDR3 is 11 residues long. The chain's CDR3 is CSATLTETQYF. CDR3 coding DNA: TGCAGTGCGACATTAACGGAGACCCAGTACTTC.

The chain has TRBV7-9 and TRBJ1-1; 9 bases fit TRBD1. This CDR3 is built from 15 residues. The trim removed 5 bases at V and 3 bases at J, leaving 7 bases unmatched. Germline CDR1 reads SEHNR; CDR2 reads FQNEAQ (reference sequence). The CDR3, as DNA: TGTGCCAGCAGCCTACAGGGGGCAGGTGACACTGAAGCTTTCTTT. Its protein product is CASSLQGAGDTEAFF.

The CDR3 bases are TGTGCCAGCAGTGTCTCGGGAGTGGCCTACGAGCAGTACTTC. Translation: CASSVSGVAYEQYF. This chain uses TRBV25-1 with TRBJ2-7; TRBD2 might be the D (6 bases). Per germline, CDR1 MGHDK and CDR2 SYGVNS. CDR3 length: 14 amino acids. The V and J ends lost 4 bases and 2 bases respectively, with 12 bases between them.

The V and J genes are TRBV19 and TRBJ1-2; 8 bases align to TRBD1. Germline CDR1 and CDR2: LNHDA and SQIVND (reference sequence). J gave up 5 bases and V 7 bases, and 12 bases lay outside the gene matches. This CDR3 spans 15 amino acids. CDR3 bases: TGTGCCAGTACGACAGGGGTATTAAATGGTTATGGCTACACCTTC. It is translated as CASTTGVLNGYGYTF.

The CDR3: CASTSGGYTDTQYF. The CDR3 nucleotides are TGTGCCAGCACTAGCGGGGGATACACAGATACGCAGTATTTT. This chain joins TRBV6-1 and TRBJ2-3; TRBD2 matches 10 bases. The CDR3 runs to 14 residues. Losses at the gene ends were 7 bases for V and 2 bases for J; bases not matched to a gene: 3. Germline V CDR1 and CDR2: MNHNS, SASEGT.

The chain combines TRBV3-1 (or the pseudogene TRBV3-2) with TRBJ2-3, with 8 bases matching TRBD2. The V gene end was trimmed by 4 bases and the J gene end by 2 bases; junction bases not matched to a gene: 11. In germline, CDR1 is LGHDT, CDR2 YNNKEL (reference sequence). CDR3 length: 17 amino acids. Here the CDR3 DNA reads TGTGCCAGCAGCCGCAGATCCGGGGGGGCCGCCACAGATACGCAGTATTTT. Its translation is CASSRRSGGAATDTQYF.

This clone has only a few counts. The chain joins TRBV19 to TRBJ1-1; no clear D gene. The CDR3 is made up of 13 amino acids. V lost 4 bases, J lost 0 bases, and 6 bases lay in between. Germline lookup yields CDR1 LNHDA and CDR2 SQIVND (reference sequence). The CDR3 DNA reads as TGTGCCAGTAGTACAGTCATGAACACTGAAGCTTTCTTT. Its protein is CASSTVMNTEAFF.

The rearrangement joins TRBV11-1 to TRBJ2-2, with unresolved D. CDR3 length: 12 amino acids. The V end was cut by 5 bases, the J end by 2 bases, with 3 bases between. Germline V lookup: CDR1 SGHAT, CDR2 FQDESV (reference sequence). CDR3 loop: CASSLNTGELFF. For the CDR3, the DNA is TGTGCCAGCAGCCTAAACACCGGGGAGCTGTTTTTT.

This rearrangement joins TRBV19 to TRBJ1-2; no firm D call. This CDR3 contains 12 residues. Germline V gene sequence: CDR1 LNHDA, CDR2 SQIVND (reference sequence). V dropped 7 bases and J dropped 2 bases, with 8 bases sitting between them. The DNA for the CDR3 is TGTGCCAGTAAGGAGGGCAACTATGGCTACACCTTC. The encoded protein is CASKEGNYGYTF.

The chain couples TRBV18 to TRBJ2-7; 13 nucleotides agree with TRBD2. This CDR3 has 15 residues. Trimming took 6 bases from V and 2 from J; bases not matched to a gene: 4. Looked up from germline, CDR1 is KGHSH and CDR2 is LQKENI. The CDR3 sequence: CASSLGTSGTYEQYF. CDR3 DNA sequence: TGTGCCAGCTCTCTGGGGACTAGCGGGACCTACGAGCAGTACTTC. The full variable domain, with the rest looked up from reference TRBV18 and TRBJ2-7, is NAGVMQNPRHLVRRRGQEARLRCSPMKGHSHVYWYRQLPEEGLKFMVYLQKENIIDESGMPKERFSAEFPKEGPSILRIQQVVRGDSAAYFCASSLGTSGTYEQYFGPGTRLTVT.